Listed here are 22 T cell receptor beta chains from one sample, sequenced in a study of blood T cell repertoires in COVID-19 (dated by TCRdb to the early 2020s). The library was obtained by the immunoSEQ multiplex PCR assay. This is the immuneACCESS table as TCRdb keeps it, with only in-frame sequences that have V and J called. A part of the clones is gone; compared with another copy, unresolved V genes explain less than half, and the rest is unexplained. The sample table contains approximately 110,000 clones; only one count was recorded for around 83% of them. Of the sample, roughly 3.2% is held by the ten largest clones. Source material: peripheral blood. Receptor source: an elderly woman with COVID-19, enrolled during active disease.

The V and J genes are TRBV9 and TRBJ2-1, with 11 nucleotides matching TRBD2. With V trimmed by 0 bases and J by 9 bases, 5 bases remained unmatched. This CDR3 is 15 amino acids long. CDR1 SGDLS and CDR2 YYNGEE come from the germline V gene. This CDR3 reads CASSVGGLAAGEQFF. The CDR3 bases are TGTGCCAGCAGCGTAGGGGGACTAGCGGCGGGTGAGCAGTTCTTC.

J is TRBJ1-1 and V is TRBV2; 8 nucleotides match TRBD1. Trimming removed 7 bases from V and 3 bases from J; junction bases left unmatched: 1. Per germline, CDR1 SNHLY and CDR2 FYNNEI. The CDR3 is 12 amino acids. The CDR3 is CASMDRDTEAFF. The CDR3 coding sequence is TGTGCCAGCATGGACAGGGACACTGAAGCTTTCTTT.

This clone has just one count. The chain joins TRBV5-1 to TRBJ1-4; 7 positions match TRBD1. The germline CDR1 and CDR2 sequences are SGHRS and YFSETQ. The CDR3 contains 17 residues. J was trimmed by 8 bases and V by 4 bases; bases with no gene match: 17. The CDR3 here is CASSLRDSPSFLEKLFF. The DNA of the CDR3 is TGCGCCAGCAGCCTCCGGGACAGTCCTAGCTTCTTGGAAAAACTGTTTTTT.

This chain uses TRBV11-2 with TRBJ2-1; TRBD2 matches 7 bases. The CDR3 covers 18 residues. Germline assignment: CDR1 SGHAT and CDR2 FQNNGV. Losses at the gene ends were 8 bases for V and 4 bases for J; bases not matched to a gene: 20. The chain's CDR3 is CASYPTRRLAAFYNEQFF. The CDR3 nucleotides are TGTGCCAGCTATCCTACCCGCCGGCTAGCGGCATTTTACAATGAGCAGTTCTTC.

This sequence joins TRBV5-6 and TRBJ2-7; D may be TRBD2 (6 bases). Germline V gene data show CDR1 as SGHDT and CDR2 as YYEEEE. V lost 3 bases, J lost 4 bases, and 11 bases lay in between. This CDR3 contains 13 residues. CDR3 nucleotide sequence: TGTGCCAGCAGCTCCGGACTACCATACGAGCAGTACTTC. Translated: CASSSGLPYEQYF. Variable domain in full (rest from reference TRBV5-6 and TRBJ2-7): DAGVTQSPTHLIKTRGQQVTLRCSPKSGHDTVSWYQQALGQGPQFIFQYYEEEERQRGNFPDRFSGHQFPNYSSELNVNALLLGDSALYLCASSSGLPYEQYFGPGTRLTVT.

This chain connects TRBV28 to TRBJ2-1; 9 nucleotides match TRBD2. Per germline, CDR1 MDHEN and CDR2 SYDVKM. The CDR3 runs to 14 residues. Trimming cost V 5 bases and J 5 bases; bases outside gene matches: 4. As DNA, the CDR3 is TGTGCCAGCAGTGGGCGGGAGGGGAACAATGAGCAGTTCTTC. Translating gives CASSGREGNNEQFF.

This clone was counted only a few times. DNA for the CDR3: TGCGCCAGCAGTGAGTGGGCAGGGGGCTGGACGGAGACCCAGTACTTC. Its protein is CASSEWAGGWTETQYF. The chain joins TRBV10-2 to TRBJ2-5; 8 nucleotides match TRBD1. The CDR3 length is 16 residues. Trimming cost V 1 base and J 5 bases; bases outside gene matches: 9. Germline V CDR1 and CDR2: WSHSY, SAAADI.

The rearrangement uses TRBV6-1 and TRBJ2-1; TRBD2 aligns across 9 bases. Germline V gene sequence: CDR1 MNHNS, CDR2 SASEGT. The trim removed 0 bases at V and 14 bases at J, leaving 8 bases unmatched. The CDR3 length is 14 residues. The CDR3 nucleotides read TGTGCCAGCAGTGAAGCGAGGGTAGCGGGAGACAAGTTCTTC. As protein: CASSEARVAGDKFF.

This chain uses TRBV28 with TRBJ2-1; possibly TRBD2 for D (5 bases). Per germline, CDR1 MDHEN and CDR2 SYDVKM. This CDR3 has 13 amino acids. V was shortened by 7 bases and J by 7 bases, with 14 bases between the two germline ends. The CDR3 spells CASKASTVNEQFF. The CDR3 DNA follows: TGTGCCAGCAAGGCTAGCACGGTGAATGAGCAGTTCTTC. Together with reference TRBV28 and TRBJ2-1, the CDR3 gives the full variable domain: DVKVTQSSRYLVKRTGEKVFLECVQDMDHENMFWYRQDPGLGLRLIYFSYDVKMKEKGDIPEGYSVSREKKERFSLILESASTNQTSMYLCASKASTVNEQFFGPGTRLTVL.

This clone was detected once. This chain joins TRBV20-1 and TRBJ1-5; D gene uncertain. Germline CDR1 is DFQATT and CDR2 is SNEGSKA (reference sequence). CDR3 length: 14 amino acids. V dropped 3 bases and J dropped 0 bases, with 9 bases sitting between them. For the CDR3, the DNA is TGCAGTGCTAGTCGCGGGAATAGCAATCAGCCCCAGCATTTT. This encodes CSASRGNSNQPQHF.

This clone came up a few times. The chain has TRBV7-2 and TRBJ2-1; 7 nucleotides match TRBD2. Germline V lookup: CDR1 SGHTA, CDR2 FQGNSA. After removal of 5 bases from V and 9 bases from J, the junction contained 16 bases not matched to a gene. The CDR3 is 16 residues long. DNA of the CDR3: TGTGCCAGCAGCCCACAAGCGGGATGGGCCTCCGGTGAGCAGTTCTTC. Protein sequence: CASSPQAGWASGEQFF.

V gene TRBV2 combines with J gene TRBJ2-5; no definite D call. Trimming took 5 bases from V and 2 from J, leaving 6 bases between them. The CDR3 consists of 12 residues. The germline V gene encodes CDR1 SNHLY and CDR2 FYNNEI. CDR3 region: CASSSSQETQYF. The CDR3 DNA reads as TGTGCCAGCAGTAGCTCTCAAGAGACCCAGTACTTC.

This chain uses TRBV18 with TRBJ2-1; 8 nucleotides agree with TRBD2. This CDR3 region has 15 residues. CDR1 KGHSH and CDR2 LQKENI come from the germline V gene. V was clipped by 3 bases and J by 7 bases; unmatched bases: 8. CDR3 in DNA: TGTGCCAGCTCACCCAGGACTAGCTACGGGAATGAGCAGTTCTTC. It yields the protein CASSPRTSYGNEQFF.

The J gene is TRBJ2-5, the V gene TRBV7-9, with 10 bases aligning to TRBD2. In germline, CDR1 is SEHNR, CDR2 FQNEAQ (reference sequence). CDR3 length: 19 residues. The V and J ends lost 5 bases and 2 bases, in that order; junction bases with no gene match: 17. The CDR3 sequence is CASSTLGTSARVGQETQYF. As DNA, the CDR3 is TGTGCCAGCAGCACCCTAGGGACTAGCGCCCGAGTGGGGCAAGAGACCCAGTACTTC.

The V call is TRBV11-2, the J call TRBJ2-7; 12 positions agree with TRBD2. After removal of 7 bases from V and 0 bases from J, the junction contained 4 bases not matched to a gene. CDR1 and CDR2 (germline): SGHAT, FQNNGV. The CDR3 has 15 amino acids. CDR3 DNA sequence: TGTGCCAGCACCGGACTAGCGGGGAACTCCTACGAGCAGTACTTC. Its translation: CASTGLAGNSYEQYF.

This clone showed up just once. CDR3 DNA sequence: TGTGCCAGTAGTGGTCCGATGAGCTCTGGAAACACCATATATTTT. This sequence encodes CASSGPMSSGNTIYF. The gene calls are TRBV19 and TRBJ1-3; D call uncertain. This CDR3 comprises 15 residues. Germline assignment: CDR1 LNHDA and CDR2 SQIVND (reference sequence). V was trimmed by 5 bases and J by 0 bases, leaving 11 bases between them.

The chain has TRBV7-2 and TRBJ1-5; D ambiguous. The CDR3 runs 14 residues. Trimming took off 0 bases at V and 2 bases at J, with 5 bases between the two ends. Germline loops: CDR1 SGHTA, CDR2 FQGNSA. CDR3 sequence (DNA): TGTGCCAGCAGCTTAGCGTCTGGCAATCAGCCCCAGCATTTT. Encoded protein: CASSLASGNQPQHF.

The rearrangement links TRBV6-1 to TRBJ1-2, with D possibly matching TRBD1 (5 bases). The CDR3 length is 15 residues. CDR1 is MNHNS and CDR2 is SASEGT in the germline V gene. Trimming took 2 bases from V and 1 from J, leaving 11 bases between them. CDR3: CASSELGGVNYGYTF. The DNA for the CDR3 is TGTGCCAGCAGTGAACTCGGGGGAGTTAACTATGGCTACACCTTC.

The rearrangement joins TRBV6-1 to TRBJ2-3; 11 bases are shared with TRBD2. Trimming took 4 bases from V and 0 from J; bases not matched to a gene: 9. The germline V gene encodes CDR1 MNHNS and CDR2 SASEGT. The CDR3 covers 18 residues. In DNA, the CDR3 is TGTGCCAGCAGTGGTACTAGCGGGAGAGTGGGTAGCACAGATACGCAGTATTTT. It codes for CASSGTSGRVGSTDTQYF.

This rearrangement joins TRBV6-6 to TRBJ1-3; 9 bases are a match to TRBD1. Trimming at V came to 2 bases and at J to 1 base, leaving 3 bases not matched to a gene. The CDR3 covers 16 residues. The V gene's germline CDR1 is MNHNY and CDR2 SVGAGI (reference sequence). The CDR3 is CASSYPGQGSGNTIYF. The CDR3 bases are TGTGCCAGCAGTTACCCCGGACAGGGGTCTGGAAACACCATATATTTT.

The V gene is TRBV19, the J gene TRBJ2-1; a weak D match, TRBD2 (5 bases). The V end was cut by 7 bases, the J end by 9 bases, with 22 bases between. Germline CDR1 reads LNHDA; CDR2 reads SQIVND (reference sequence). This CDR3 has 15 residues. This chain's CDR3 is CASIVSGVRGSEQFF. The CDR3 region has the DNA TGTGCCAGTATAGTTTCCGGGGTGCGCGGATCTGAGCAGTTCTTC.

This chain connects TRBV9 to TRBJ1-5; 9 positions match TRBD1. The trim removed 4 bases at V and 5 bases at J, leaving 1 base unmatched. Germline CDR1 is SGDLS and CDR2 is YYNGEE. This CDR3 has 13 amino acids. The CDR3 here is CASSRQGDQPQHF. In nucleotides, the CDR3 is TGTGCCAGCAGCCGACAGGGGGATCAGCCCCAGCATTTT.